The sequence of this T cell receptor beta chain was determined in a study of cytomegalovirus exposure and HLA in healthy donors (dated by TCRdb to 2017 to 2019). Regarding the research as a whole: An earlier analysis of some 550 of the donors reported approximately 270 Gb of sequence data and 100 million to 140 million unique TCR beta sequences from around 200 million T cells. Class I and class II HLA loci were covered by the typing at four-digit resolution. The T cell repertoires of some 670 subjects were profiled by immunosequencing and related to cytomegalovirus serostatus. Besides the first cohort of 500 to 700 subjects, a separate validation cohort made up of 120 or so different subjects was used. To predict cytomegalovirus infection status, the study combined high-throughput TCR immunosequencing, statistical association of individual TCRs with disease status, and machine learning. Rather than using new phenotypic data, the later analysis identified candidate immune exposures from TCR beta sequences and from how often those sequences occurred across donors. The aim of the study was to test whether cataloging public T cell receptors could identify signatures of past pathogen exposure. On average, 235,054 unique TCR beta nucleotide sequences were sequenced per donor among more than 350 genotyped donors of the cohort, with roughly 18% of those sequences being non-productive. Typing coverage varied by locus: roughly 620-640 donors for A, B, C, DRB1 and DQB1; roughly 560 for DQA1; around 570 for DPA1; around 450 for DPB1. Among the approximately 400 genotyped donors, around 81% belonged to the genetic ancestry cluster associated with self-reported Caucasian donors. An early release that covered some 640 HLA-typed donors contained approximately 300 gigabases of sequencing data and tens of millions of unique TCR sequences. Alongside the repertoire data, information on donor age, sex, ethnicity and CMV serostatus was compiled. To decide whether each TCR beta V gene segment behaved as functional or pseudogenic, an earlier analysis of several hundred of the donors relied on high-throughput TCR beta sequencing. A later genetic analysis used genome-wide SNP genotypes for about 65% of the roughly 700 donors, treating that subset as a discovery cohort. Every discovery cohort repertoire had been produced on one sequencing platform. Four or five DR-DQ haplotypes were handled as single units for association and clustering because linkage in the cohort was strong. In a later analysis, previously published TCR beta repertoires from 500 to 750 donors were re-analyzed and high-resolution HLA genotyping was added so that TCR occurrence patterns could be studied. Study-wide conclusions, independent of this receptor: Some IMGT-functional V segments, including TRBV6-2 and TRBV6-3, could not be told apart with the 87-base-pair reads, so those segments were excluded. In a later analysis, 15,000 to 20,000 TCR beta sequences were associated with specific HLA alleles at a false discovery rate of 0.05. Immune exposure information for the cohort was limited to CMV serostatus. According to the authors, the approach could potentially be generalized to other disease states and immunological phenotypes. A later analysis found that TCR association rates varied across HLA loci, with DRB1 alleles showing the most associated TCRs and HLA-C alleles the fewest. In an earlier analysis of some 640 of the donors, most TCR beta V segments were observed in productive rearrangements about 87% or about 30% of the time, broadly matching IMGT annotations. Roughly uniform sequencing depth across donors was assumed in presence/absence analyses, although this assumption may not hold. A later genetic analysis associated a missense DCLRE1C variant with V-gene and J-gene trimming of TCR beta chains, and an independent cohort replicated the association. While some public TCRs were present in many individuals, most TCR sequences turned up only very rarely across donors. A few of the identified cytomegalovirus-associated TCR beta chains were confirmed in vitro to be specific for cytomegalovirus antigens. A further reported finding was that TCR beta sequences accurately predicted the HLA-A and HLA-B alleles for most subjects in the first cohort. Some 15 rarely observed V segments, including chromosome 9 orphons, were excluded from the earlier analysis of about 600 of the donors because counts were too low. Correlated functional status among segregating V segments might reflect linkage disequilibrium, but an unknown experimental factor could not be ruled out. In the study, 164 TCR beta chains were listed as associated with cytomegalovirus. A later analysis found that HLA-associated TCR beta chains were more clonally expanded and had lower generation probabilities than equally common non-associated chains. A later analysis reported that several top co-occurrence clusters appeared linked to parvovirus B19, influenza, CMV and Epstein-Barr virus. When HLA alleles, especially DR and DQ, strongly co-occurred, attributing TCR associations to individual alleles was difficult. The cohort was sequenced for TCR beta chains only, and without alpha or paired-chain data the features that could be detected were limited. Because HLA typing was missing for some donors at each locus, association tests included only the typed subset. A group of highly shared sequence variants was considered likely to be a technical artifact of the sequencing pipeline. Compared with the approximately 600-donor mean, donors in an Asian-associated ancestry cluster had fewer N-insertions in productive TCRs, according to a later genetic analysis. In a later analysis, most CMV-associated TCR beta chains were found to appear HLA-restricted, with HLA associations seemingly driven largely by CMV exposure. The classifier was reported to diagnose cytomegalovirus status with high specificity and sensitivity in both the original and validation cohorts.

Of note for this clone: Its antigen is unknown. Base qualities were left out, and no much larger clone turns up one base away.

The junction shows trimming of 8 bases on V and 1 base on J, and the gene matches do not reach 6 bases of it. Including the terminal cysteine and phenylalanine, the CDR3 comprises 13 residues. The kept DNA is CDR3 alone, 39 bases in frame from the first base. Looking up the germline V gene yields CDR1 SGHDT and CDR2 YYEEEE. The library came from the immunoSEQ multiplex PCR assay. For the multiplex PCR, a mixture combining 60 forward primers for TCR Vbeta segments and 13 reverse primers for TCR Jbeta segments was used. Amplification of the CDR3 region of rearranged TCR beta genes was performed with a multiplex PCR assay on genomic DNA. The amplified TCR beta libraries were sequenced on the Illumina HiSeq System as 87-base-pair reads. As for how the authors treated the data: Across the 670 or so repertoires, a later analysis counted 78 million or so unique TCR beta chains, about 10 million of which were shared by at least two donors. A nearest-neighbor algorithm error-corrected the raw reads and collapsed the reads into unique sequences, merging closely related sequences to remove PCR and sequencing errors. V, D and J gene segments were assigned by aligning CDR3 sequences to IMGT reference sequences. Each retained sequence needed at least a six-nucleotide match to both a V gene segment and a J gene segment. Rearrangements were called productive when the CDR3 lacked stop codons and stayed in frame with V and J; all others were non-productive. CDR3 was defined according to IMGT convention as the region running from the second conserved V-encoded cysteine to the conserved J-encoded phenylalanine. Sequences without an unambiguous match to a single V gene segment were excluded from the earlier analysis of several hundred of the donors. In an earlier analysis of about 590 of the donors, a V segment was called functional when productive rearrangements were above 56.7%, and segregating when the standard deviation between donors exceeded 5%. To diagnose cytomegalovirus status from the catalog of TCR beta chain sequences, a statistical classification framework was built. V and J gene assignment, in a later analysis, came from comparing TCR nucleotide sequences with IMGT/GENE-DB human TR gene sequences. In a later analysis, CDR3 sequences and most-parsimonious VDJ recombination scenarios were assigned using the TCRdist pipeline. In a later analysis, each TCR beta chain was defined by its CDR3 amino acid sequence together with its V-gene family, and reads without a unique V-gene family were excluded. In a later analysis, several hundred highly shared, low-generation-probability nucleotide sequences were removed to address suspected cross-contamination and a sequencing artifact. For each public chain, a later analysis derived a clonal expansion index from normalized ranks of inferred template counts within each repertoire. A later analysis computed generation probabilities with a VDJ recombination model fitted to out-of-frame rearrangements, and checked the results against IGoR. In a later analysis, TCR-TCR, TCR-HLA and TCR-CMV co-occurrence was scored with hypergeometric tests, and a repertoire-size bias correction was applied to TCR pairs. To estimate false discovery rates, a later analysis permuted the HLA or CMV assignments 20 times. A later analysis grouped co-occurring TCRs with DBSCAN, adding TCRdist sequence similarity when clustering within HLA-allele-positive subsets. Repertoires with fewer than 30,000 or more than 120,000 public chains were left out of co-occurrence clustering, as were several repertoires with anomalous nucleotide sharing. TCRdb retrieved this table from immuneACCESS and kept in-frame rearrangements only. Not all clones are present; in checked studies, unresolved V genes account for under half, and no reason is known for the remainder. That table is the source of V, J and clone size, and D and trimming were worked out from the DNA. For this sample there are about 130,000 clones; 81% appear just once. The ten largest clonotypes hold under 5% of the sample.

The cohort was made up of about 670 healthy bone marrow donors. At the time of sampling, every cohort member was nominally healthy, though immune exposures that went unrecorded were likely present. The donor tested CMV seropositive, placing the donor among the 250 to 350 seropositive members of the cohort. A peripheral blood sample was collected from each donor, and TCR beta sequencing was performed on peripheral blood mononuclear cells. The Qiagen DNeasy Blood Extraction Kit was used to extract genomic DNA from the blood cell samples. The chain was built from TRBV5-6 and TRBJ2-7; 7 central nucleotides agree with TRBD1. Sequencing input: PBMCs. The origin of this receptor is a man between 18 and 35 years old in good health and CMV-seropositive. The DNA sequence follows: TGTGCCAGTCAGGGGGTGTCGTCCTACGAGCAGTACTTC. This encodes CASQGVSSYEQYF.